One sample yielded the 22 T cell receptor beta chains listed below, sequenced in a study of control samples from healthy donors and cancer patients. The repertoire was sequenced with immunoSEQ multiplex PCR; TCRdb's copy has only in-frame clones and lacks some. The sample lists about 410,000 clones, 80% to 95% occurring once. The specimen was PBMCs. These receptor sequences come from a man between 35 and 55 years old with head and neck cancer.

V gene TRBV27 combines with J gene TRBJ2-1; 13 nucleotides match TRBD2. There are 15 residues in the CDR3. Germline V gives CDR1 MNHEY, CDR2 SMNVEV (reference sequence). Trimming removed 2 bases from V and 8 bases from J; junction bases left unmatched: 3. CDR3 DNA: TGTGCCAGCAGTTTAGGGACTAGCGGGATAGATGAGCAGTTCTTC. It encodes CASSLGTSGIDEQFF.

As to this clone: Other DNA sequences in this specimen translate into the identical CDR3. The V call is TRBV7-9, the J call TRBJ2-7; D might be TRBD1 (6 bases). Germline lookup yields CDR1 SEHNR and CDR2 FQNEAQ (reference sequence). The CDR3 has 12 amino acids. V lost 4 bases and J lost 3, with 7 bases in between. CDR3 region: CASSSQGYEQYF. In DNA form, the CDR3 reads TGTGCCAGCAGCTCACAGGGCTACGAGCAGTACTTC.

In this sample, this clone turned up once. The chain joins TRBV2 to TRBJ1-5, with D possibly TRBD1 on 6 matching bases. V lost 4 bases and J lost 4, with 11 bases in between. The CDR3 spans 14 residues. Germline CDR1 reads SNHLY; CDR2 reads FYNNEI. CDR3 amino acids: CASSVTGMNQPQHF. The CDR3 nucleotides read TGTGCCAGCAGTGTTACAGGGATGAATCAGCCCCAGCATTTT.

The V and J genes are TRBV11-3 and TRBJ2-1; D may be TRBD1 (6 bases). The germline V gene encodes CDR1 SGHNT and CDR2 YENEEA. The CDR3 consists of 15 residues. V dropped 2 bases and J dropped 4 bases, with 12 bases sitting between them. CDR3 loop: CASSLRQGQYNEQFF. In nucleotides, the CDR3 is TGTGCCAGCAGCTTAAGGCAGGGACAATACAATGAGCAGTTCTTC.

The rearrangement joins TRBV2 to TRBJ2-7; TRBD1 aligns across 7 bases. Germline trimming cut 6 bases from V and 2 bases from J; bases unmatched to any gene: 7. The CDR3 consists of 14 residues. Germline CDR1 reads SNHLY; CDR2 reads FYNNEI. This chain's CDR3 is CASRIQGITYEQYF. Here the CDR3 DNA reads TGTGCCAGCAGAATACAGGGGATTACCTACGAGCAGTACTTC.

The chain combines TRBV3-1 (or the pseudogene TRBV3-2) with TRBJ2-3; 11 positions match TRBD2. With V trimmed by 5 bases and J by 6 bases, 10 bases remained unmatched. This CDR3 comprises 16 residues. CDR1 LGHDT and CDR2 YNNKEL come from the germline V gene (reference sequence). Here the CDR3 DNA reads TGTGCCAGCAGCAAGAGGGTAGCGGGAGGGCCGGATACGCAGTATTTT. As protein: CASSKRVAGGPDTQYF.

This chain uses TRBV7-2 with TRBJ2-2, with D unclear. The CDR3 extends over 15 amino acids. Germline V gene lookup returns CDR1 SGHTA and CDR2 FQGNSA. Deletions cut 5 bases from V and 7 bases from J, with 17 bases between. The CDR3 DNA follows: TGTGCCAGCAGCCCTACATGGGGAACCGGCGGGGAGCTGTTTTTT. Encoded protein: CASSPTWGTGGELFF.

The chain has TRBV29-1 and TRBJ2-3; weak D call: TRBD2 (5 bases). Trimming cost V 8 bases and J 6 bases, with 18 bases left between them. This CDR3 has 13 amino acids. The germline CDR1 and CDR2 sequences are SQVTM and ANQGSEA. The CDR3 loop is CSLAPRTLDTQYF. CDR3 nucleotide sequence: TGCAGCCTAGCCCCGAGAACCCTGGATACGCAGTATTTT.

This clone was detected only a few times. The chain recombines TRBV7-3 with TRBJ1-2; D unclear. Germline assignment: CDR1 SGHTA and CDR2 FQGTGA. Trimming cost V 5 bases and J 4 bases, with 14 bases left between them. There are 14 residues in the CDR3. The CDR3 nucleotides are TGTGCCAGCAGCCCAGAGGACGGGCCCTATGGCTACACCTTC. Encoded protein: CASSPEDGPYGYTF.

This clone was seen once. DNA of the CDR3: TGTGCCAGCAGCCCCCCAAGGGGCGAGCAGTACTTC. Translation: CASSPPRGEQYF. This chain links TRBV3-1 (or the pseudogene TRBV3-2) with TRBJ2-7; D possibly corresponds to TRBD1 (5 bases). This CDR3 contains 12 residues. The germline gives CDR1 LGHDT, CDR2 YNNKEL (reference sequence). V gave up 4 bases and J gave up 6 bases, with 10 bases separating them.

This chain joins TRBV7-2 and TRBJ2-5, with D possibly TRBD2 on 5 matching bases. The CDR3 extends over 14 amino acids. With 1 base removed from V and 6 bases from J, the gap between germline ends came to 12 bases. CDR1 SGHTA and CDR2 FQGNSA come from the germline V gene. Here the CDR3 DNA reads TGTGCCAGCAGCTTAGTCCGGGAATCGAAGACCCAGTACTTC. Encoded protein: CASSLVRESKTQYF.

This sequence joins TRBV6-5 and TRBJ2-1; D ambiguous. With 5 bases removed from V and 8 bases from J, the gap between germline ends came to 16 bases. Looked up from germline, CDR1 is MNHEY and CDR2 is SVGAGI. The CDR3 runs to 14 residues. The CDR3 nucleotides are TGTGCCAGCAGTCCCGCCCAGTGGGAATATGAGCAGTTCTTC. Translating it yields CASSPAQWEYEQFF.

The chain is built from TRBV24-1 and TRBJ1-2; D is undetermined. The CDR3 contains 13 residues. V was trimmed by 5 bases and J by 1 base, leaving 7 bases between them. Germline V gives CDR1 KGHDR, CDR2 SFDVKD. DNA for the CDR3: TGTGCCACCAGTGGCCGGGGTAACTATGGCTACACCTTC. Translated: CATSGRGNYGYTF.

The chain links TRBV5-6 to TRBJ2-7, with 9 positions matching TRBD1. CDR1 is SGHDT and CDR2 is YYEEEE in the germline V gene. V dropped 2 bases and J dropped 5; count of bases not matched to a gene: 5. This CDR3 has 14 residues. CDR3: CASSLTGQGNEQYF. CDR3 coding DNA: TGTGCCAGCAGCTTAACTGGACAGGGGAACGAGCAGTACTTC.

This clone was counted only a few times. The chain has TRBV24-1 and TRBJ2-7; possibly TRBD1 for D (5 bases). The germline V gene has CDR1 KGHDR and CDR2 SFDVKD. This CDR3 has 14 amino acids. V was trimmed by 1 base and J by 2 bases, leaving 8 bases between them. The CDR3 here is CATSDFREPYEQYF. The CDR3 nucleotides read TGTGCCACCAGTGATTTCAGGGAACCCTACGAGCAGTACTTC.

V gene TRBV5-1 combines with J gene TRBJ1-1; TRBD1 matches 8 bases. Germline V gene data show CDR1 as SGHRS and CDR2 as YFSETQ. The CDR3 is 15 residues long. Unmatched junction bases numbered 16, after V lost 4 bases and J lost 11 bases. The CDR3 reads CASSPPGRTDRVAFF. The CDR3 coding sequence is TGCGCCAGCAGCCCCCCTGGTAGAACGGACAGGGTGGCTTTCTTT.

Written as DNA, the CDR3 is TGTGCCAGCTCACCACCGACGTCTACCCAAGAGACCCAGTACTTC. Its protein is CASSPPTSTQETQYF. V usage is TRBV18 and J usage is TRBJ2-5; D gene ambiguous. Germline CDR1 KGHSH, CDR2 LQKENI. V lost 0 bases and J 1 base, leaving 9 bases between the germline ends. This CDR3 has 15 residues.

As for this clone: Additional DNA sequences in this sample encode the identical CDR3. The chain carries TRBV28 and TRBJ2-7; D is perhaps TRBD1 or TRBD2 (5 bases each). This CDR3 has 14 amino acids. V was shortened by 2 bases and J by 3 bases, with 11 bases between the two germline ends. Germline lookup yields CDR1 MDHEN and CDR2 SYDVKM. The DNA of the CDR3 is TGTGCCAGCAGTTTAGGGACGGGAAACTACGAGCAGTACTTC. It encodes CASSLGTGNYEQYF.

The chain has TRBV5-1 and TRBJ2-1, with 15 nucleotides matching TRBD2. V shed 2 bases, J shed 8 bases, and the junction held 5 bases outside the gene matches. Germline loops: CDR1 SGHRS, CDR2 YFSETQ. The CDR3 runs 16 residues. The CDR3 DNA reads TGCGCCAGCAGCTTACGGACTAGCGGGAGGGTCGATGAGCAGTTCTTC. Amino acid sequence: CASSLRTSGRVDEQFF.

The rearrangement joins TRBV19 to TRBJ2-1; 14 bases line up with TRBD2. The CDR3 sequence is 17 residues long. Trimming took 4 bases from V and 7 from J; bases not matched to a gene: 9. CDR1 and CDR2 (germline): LNHDA, SQIVND (reference sequence). The CDR3 sequence is CASSTRRGLAGGNEQFF. The CDR3 nucleotides read TGTGCCAGTAGTACCCGCAGAGGACTAGCGGGAGGTAATGAGCAGTTCTTC. The whole variable domain, filled in from reference TRBV19 and TRBJ2-1, reads DGGITQSPKYLFRKEGQNVTLSCEQNLNHDAMYWYRQDPGQGLRLIYYSQIVNDFQKGDIAEGYSVSREKKESFPLTVTSAQKNPTAFYLCASSTRRGLAGGNEQFFGPGTRLTVL.

With respect to this clone: Compared with germline, one end of the junction differs, possibly owing to a read error. This chain uses TRBV7-7 with TRBJ1-5; 9 bases are shared with TRBD1. This CDR3 comprises 19 residues. From germline, CDR1 is SSHAT and CDR2 FNYEAQ (reference sequence). CDR3 in amino acids: CASSPPAPPRDRETQPQHF. CDR3 nucleotide sequence: TGTGCTAGCAGCCCCCCCGCCCCCCCCCGGGACAGGGAAACTCAGCCCCAGCATTTT.

The gene calls are TRBV5-1 and TRBJ2-5, with TRBD2 identical over 7 bases. The CDR3 is 15 residues long. V shed 0 bases, J shed 6 bases, and the junction held 8 bases outside the gene matches. Germline V gives CDR1 SGHRS, CDR2 YFSETQ. CDR3 in DNA: TGCGCCAGCAGCTTGGACCCAGGGAGGGGTCAGACCCAGTACTTC. Amino acid sequence: CASSLDPGRGQTQYF.